A single sample gave rise to the 8 T cell receptor beta chains below, sequenced in a study of a mutant IDH1 vaccine in newly diagnosed glioma. Their antigens are not known. Assay used: immunoSEQ multiplex PCR; TCRdb lists only in-frame clones, some missing. The data show over 55,000 clones, 75% to 90% seen once. Time point indicated: week 11, during vaccination. The investigators gave 300 ug of mutant IDH1 20-mer peptide in each vaccine dose, together with topical imiquimod. The sequencing here drew on PBMCs, taken from a glioma patient whose treatment included an IDH1 peptide vaccine. These TCRs come from a man in his forties with glioma.

The V gene is TRBV19, the J gene TRBJ1-5; no clear D gene. This CDR3 is built from 15 residues. Germline assignment: CDR1 LNHDA and CDR2 SQIVND (reference sequence). V was shortened by 3 bases and J by 1 base, with 10 bases between the two germline ends. For the CDR3, the DNA is TGTGCCAGTAGTATCCCAGGTTGGAGCAATCAGCCCCAGCATTTT. Amino acid sequence: CASSIPGWSNQPQHF. The full variable domain, completed using reference TRBV19 and TRBJ1-5, is DGGITQSPKYLFRKEGQNVTLSCEQNLNHDAMYWYRQDPGQGLRLIYYSQIVNDFQKGDIAEGYSVSREKKESFPLTVTSAQKNPTAFYLCASSIPGWSNQPQHFGDGTRLSIL.

V is TRBV11-2 and J is TRBJ1-2; D gene unclear. CDR3 length: 15 amino acids. Germline loops: CDR1 SGHAT, CDR2 FQNNGV. V shed 5 bases and J shed 0 bases, with 13 bases lying between them. The CDR3 DNA reads as TGTGCCAGCAGCCCCGGGTCAGGATCTAACTATGGCTACACCTTC. Protein sequence: CASSPGSGSNYGYTF.

The V gene is TRBV28, the J gene TRBJ2-7, with D perhaps assigned TRBD1 or TRBD2 (6 bases each). From germline, CDR1 is MDHEN and CDR2 SYDVKM. The CDR3 extends over 15 amino acids. With 5 bases removed from V and 6 bases from J, the gap between germline ends came to 20 bases. The CDR3 sequence is CASSTPGHGDCEQYF. The CDR3 coding sequence is TGTGCCAGCAGTACCCCGGGACACGGGGACTGCGAGCAGTACTTC.

Comments on this clone: Sequence at one end of the junction differs from germline and may be a read error. V is TRBV7-7 and J is TRBJ2-7; the match to TRBD2 covers 11 bases. Per the germline V gene, CDR1 is SSHAT and CDR2 is FNYEAQ (reference sequence). There are 15 residues in the CDR3. The CDR3 here is CASSLLAGVSYEQYF. The CDR3 DNA reads as TGTGCTAGCAGCTTACTAGCGGGAGTCTCCTACGAGCAGTACTTC.

The gene calls are TRBV2 and TRBJ2-7; TRBD1 matches 8 bases. The CDR3 has 13 residues. Germline V gene lookup returns CDR1 SNHLY and CDR2 FYNNEI. V was pared by 7 bases and J by 3 bases, with 5 bases of the junction left unmatched. The CDR3 loop reads CASTPGGHYEQYF. The CDR3 DNA follows: TGTGCCAGCACCCCAGGGGGCCACTACGAGCAGTACTTC.

This rearrangement joins TRBV2 to TRBJ1-1; the match to TRBD1 covers 7 bases. The CDR3 runs 15 residues. Germline CDR1 is SNHLY and CDR2 is FYNNEI. Trimming removed 9 bases from V and 2 bases from J; junction bases left unmatched: 12. The chain's CDR3 is CARWDSGMSNTEAFF. CDR3 DNA: TGTGCCAGGTGGGACAGTGGAATGAGTAACACTGAAGCTTTCTTT. Using reference TRBV2 and TRBJ1-1 for the parts outside the CDR3, the full variable domain is EPEVTQTPSHQVTQMGQEVILRCVPISNHLYFYWYRQILGQKVEFLVSFYNNEISEKSEIFDDQFSVERPDGSNFTLKIRSTKLEDSAMYFCARWDSGMSNTEAFFGQGTRLTVV.

This sequence joins TRBV27 and TRBJ2-2, with 7 bases that match TRBD1. With 5 bases clipped from V and 5 bases from J, the junction kept 11 bases outside the gene matches. Germline CDR1 reads MNHEY; CDR2 reads SMNVEV (reference sequence). The CDR3 runs 16 residues. As DNA, the CDR3 is TGTGCCAGCAGTGCCCATAGGGGGCGAGAGACCGGGGAGCTGTTTTTT. Protein product: CASSAHRGRETGELFF.

The chain joins TRBV6-1 to TRBJ2-5, with D possibly TRBD2 on 5 matching bases. This CDR3 has 12 residues. In germline, CDR1 is MNHNS, CDR2 SASEGT. Trimming took off 4 bases at V and 14 bases at J, with 17 bases between the two ends. The CDR3 DNA is TGTGCCAGCAGTGCTGGGCGGGTCGAGGCTTACTTC. It is translated as CASSAGRVEAYF.